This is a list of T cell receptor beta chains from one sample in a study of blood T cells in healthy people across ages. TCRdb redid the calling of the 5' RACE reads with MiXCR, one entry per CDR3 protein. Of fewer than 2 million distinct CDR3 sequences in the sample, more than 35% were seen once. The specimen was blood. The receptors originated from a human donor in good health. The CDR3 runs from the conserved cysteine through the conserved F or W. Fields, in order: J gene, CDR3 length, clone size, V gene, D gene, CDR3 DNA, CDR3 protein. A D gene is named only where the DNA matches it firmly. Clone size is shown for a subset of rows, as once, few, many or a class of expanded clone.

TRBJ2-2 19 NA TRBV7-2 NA TGTGCCAGCAGCTTACGACAGGGAGGGTCTCTTCTCTGGACCGGGGAGCTGTTTTTT CASSLRQGGSLLWTGELFF
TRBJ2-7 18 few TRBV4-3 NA TGCGCCAGCAGCCAAGATGGGGTTAGGGGAGCCCGTTTCTACGAGCAGTACTTC CASSQDGVRGARFYEQYF
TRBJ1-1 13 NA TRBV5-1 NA TGCGCCAGCAGCTTCAAAGTTTCCACTGAAGCTTTCTTT CASSFKVSTEAFF
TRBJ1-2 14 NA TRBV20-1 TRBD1 TGCAGTGCCACACCACAGACAGGGAGCCCTGGCTACACCTTC CSATPQTGSPGYTF
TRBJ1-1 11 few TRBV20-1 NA TGCAGTGCAAGACGGGCCCGGGGTGCTTTCTTT CSARRARGAFF
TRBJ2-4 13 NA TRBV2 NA TGTGCCAGCAGGCGGACTACCTACAATGAGCAGTACTTC CASRRTTYNEQYF
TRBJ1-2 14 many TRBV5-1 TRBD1 TGTGCCAGCAGTCCCGGGACAGCTAACTATGGCTACACCTTC CASSPGTANYGYTF
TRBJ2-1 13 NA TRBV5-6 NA TGTGCCAGCAGCTTAGGAGGTTACCATGAGCAGTTCTTC CASSLGGYHEQFF
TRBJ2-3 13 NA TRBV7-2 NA TGTGCCAGCAGCCTTCTGCGACCAGATACGCAGTATTTT CASSLLRPDTQYF
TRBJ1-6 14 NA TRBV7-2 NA TGTGCCAGCAGCTGTGGACAGCTTAATTCACCCCTCCACTTT CASSCGQLNSPLHF